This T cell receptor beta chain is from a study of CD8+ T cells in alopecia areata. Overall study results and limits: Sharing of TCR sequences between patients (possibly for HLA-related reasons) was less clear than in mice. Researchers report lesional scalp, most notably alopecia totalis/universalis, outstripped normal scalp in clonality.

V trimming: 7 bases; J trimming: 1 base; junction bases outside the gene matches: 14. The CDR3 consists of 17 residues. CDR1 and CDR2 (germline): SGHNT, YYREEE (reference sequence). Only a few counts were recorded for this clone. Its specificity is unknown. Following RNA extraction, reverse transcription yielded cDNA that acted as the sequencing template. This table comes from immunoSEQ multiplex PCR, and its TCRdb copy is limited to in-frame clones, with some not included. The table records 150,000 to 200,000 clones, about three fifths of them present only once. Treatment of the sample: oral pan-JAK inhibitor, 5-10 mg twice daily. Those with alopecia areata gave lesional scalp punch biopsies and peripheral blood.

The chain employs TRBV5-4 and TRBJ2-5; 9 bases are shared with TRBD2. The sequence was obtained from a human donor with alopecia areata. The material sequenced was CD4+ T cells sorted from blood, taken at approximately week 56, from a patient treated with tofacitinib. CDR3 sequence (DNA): TGTGCCAGCCGCCGGGGTAGCGGGGGCCAGGTCCAAGAGACCCAGTACTTC. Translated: CASRRGSGGQVQETQYF.